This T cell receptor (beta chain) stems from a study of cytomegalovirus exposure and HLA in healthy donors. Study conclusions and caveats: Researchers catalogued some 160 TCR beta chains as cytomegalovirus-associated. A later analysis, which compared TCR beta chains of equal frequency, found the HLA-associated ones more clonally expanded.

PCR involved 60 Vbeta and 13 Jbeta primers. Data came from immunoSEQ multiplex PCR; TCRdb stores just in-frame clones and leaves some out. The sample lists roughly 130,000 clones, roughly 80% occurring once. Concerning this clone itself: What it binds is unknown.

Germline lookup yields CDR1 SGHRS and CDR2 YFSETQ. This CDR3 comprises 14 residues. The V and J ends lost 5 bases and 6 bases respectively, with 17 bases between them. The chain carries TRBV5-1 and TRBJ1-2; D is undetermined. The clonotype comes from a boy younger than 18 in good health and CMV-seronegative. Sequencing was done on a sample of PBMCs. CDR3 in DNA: TGCGCCAGCAGACCCACCCCCGCGGAGGATGGCTACACCTTC. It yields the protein CASRPTPAEDGYTF.